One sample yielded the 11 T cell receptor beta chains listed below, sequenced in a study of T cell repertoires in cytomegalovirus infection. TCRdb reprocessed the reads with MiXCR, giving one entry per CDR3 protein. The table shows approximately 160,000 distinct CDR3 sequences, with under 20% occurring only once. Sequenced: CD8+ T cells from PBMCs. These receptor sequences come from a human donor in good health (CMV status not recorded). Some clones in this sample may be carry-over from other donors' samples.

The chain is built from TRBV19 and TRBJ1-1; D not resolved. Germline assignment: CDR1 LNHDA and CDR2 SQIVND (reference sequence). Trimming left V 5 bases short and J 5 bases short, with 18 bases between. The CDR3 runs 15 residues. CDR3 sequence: CASSWTLRRETEAFF. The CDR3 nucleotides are TGTGCCAGTAGTTGGACCCTCCGAAGAGAGACTGAAGCTTTCTTT.

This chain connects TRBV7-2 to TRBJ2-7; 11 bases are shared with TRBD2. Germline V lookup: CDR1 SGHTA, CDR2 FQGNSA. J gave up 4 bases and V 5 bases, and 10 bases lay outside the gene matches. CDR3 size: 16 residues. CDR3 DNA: TGTGCCAGCAGCCCAAAGAGGGGACTAGCGGCATACGAGCAGTACTTC. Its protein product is CASSPKRGLAAYEQYF. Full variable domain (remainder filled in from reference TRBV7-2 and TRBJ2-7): GAGVSQSPSNKVTEKGKDVELRCDPISGHTALYWYRQSLGQGLEFLIYFQGNSAPDKSGLPSDRFSAERTGGSVSTLTIQRTQQEDSAVYLCASSPKRGLAAYEQYFGPGTRLTVT.

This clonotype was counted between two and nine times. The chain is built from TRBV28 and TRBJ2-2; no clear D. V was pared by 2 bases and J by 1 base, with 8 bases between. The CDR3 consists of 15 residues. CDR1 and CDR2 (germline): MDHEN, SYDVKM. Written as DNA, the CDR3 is TGTGCCAGCAGTTTAGTAGGCCGGAACACCGGGGAGCTGTTTTTT. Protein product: CASSLVGRNTGELFF.

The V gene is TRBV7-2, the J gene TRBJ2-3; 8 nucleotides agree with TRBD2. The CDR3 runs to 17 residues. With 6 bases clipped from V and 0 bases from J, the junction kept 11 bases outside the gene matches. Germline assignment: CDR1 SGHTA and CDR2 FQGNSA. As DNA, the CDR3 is TGTGCCAGCAGTTTACCCCTACGGGGGGGTAGCACAGATACGCAGTATTTT. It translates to CASSLPLRGGSTDTQYF.

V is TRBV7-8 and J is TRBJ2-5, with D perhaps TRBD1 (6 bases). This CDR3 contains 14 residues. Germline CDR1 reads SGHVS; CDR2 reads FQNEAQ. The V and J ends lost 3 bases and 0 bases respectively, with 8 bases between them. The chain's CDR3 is CASSFQGYQETQYF. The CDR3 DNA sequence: TGTGCCAGCAGCTTTCAGGGGTACCAAGAGACCCAGTACTTC.

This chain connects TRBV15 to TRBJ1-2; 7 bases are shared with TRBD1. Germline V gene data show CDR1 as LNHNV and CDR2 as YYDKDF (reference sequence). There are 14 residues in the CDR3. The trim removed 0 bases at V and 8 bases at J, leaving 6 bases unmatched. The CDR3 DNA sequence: TGTGCCACCAGCAGAGACAAGGGGGCTAGGGGCTACACCTTC. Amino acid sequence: CATSRDKGARGYTF.

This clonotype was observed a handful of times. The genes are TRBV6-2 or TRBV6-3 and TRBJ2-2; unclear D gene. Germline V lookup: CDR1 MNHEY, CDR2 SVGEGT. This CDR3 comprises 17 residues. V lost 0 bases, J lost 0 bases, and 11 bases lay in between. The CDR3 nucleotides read TGTGCCAGCAGTTACTCGTCTCGGGCCCCGAACACCGGGGAGCTGTTTTTT. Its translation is CASSYSSRAPNTGELFF.

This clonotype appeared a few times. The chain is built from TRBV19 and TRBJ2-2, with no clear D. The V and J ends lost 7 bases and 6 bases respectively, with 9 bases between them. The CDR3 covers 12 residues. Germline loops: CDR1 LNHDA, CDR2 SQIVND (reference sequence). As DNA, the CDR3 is TGTGCCAGTACCATGGAAGCCGGGGAGCTGTTTTTT. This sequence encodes CASTMEAGELFF.

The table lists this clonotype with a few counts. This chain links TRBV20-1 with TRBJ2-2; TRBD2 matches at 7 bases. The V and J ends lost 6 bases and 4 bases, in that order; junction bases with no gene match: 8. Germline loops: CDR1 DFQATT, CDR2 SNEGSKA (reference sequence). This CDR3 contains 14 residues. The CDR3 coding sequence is TGCAGTGCGCGACGGGGGGAGGGCACCGGGGAGCTGTTTTTT. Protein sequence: CSARRGEGTGELFF.

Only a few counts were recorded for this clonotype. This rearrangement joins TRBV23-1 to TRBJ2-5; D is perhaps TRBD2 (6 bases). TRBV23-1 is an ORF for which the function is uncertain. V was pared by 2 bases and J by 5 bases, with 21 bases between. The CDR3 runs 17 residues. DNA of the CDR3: TGCGCCAGCAGTCAACCCCGCATGGGGGGTTTGGAGGAGACCCAGTACTTC. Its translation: CASSQPRMGGLEETQYF.

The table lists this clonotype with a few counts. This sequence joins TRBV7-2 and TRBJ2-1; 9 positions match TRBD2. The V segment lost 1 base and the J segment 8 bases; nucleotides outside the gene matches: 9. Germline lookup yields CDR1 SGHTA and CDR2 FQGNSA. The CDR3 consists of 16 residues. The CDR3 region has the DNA TGTGCCAGCAGCTTAGATCGGGGCGGGGGGGCCGATGAGCAGTTCTTC. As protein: CASSLDRGGGADEQFF.